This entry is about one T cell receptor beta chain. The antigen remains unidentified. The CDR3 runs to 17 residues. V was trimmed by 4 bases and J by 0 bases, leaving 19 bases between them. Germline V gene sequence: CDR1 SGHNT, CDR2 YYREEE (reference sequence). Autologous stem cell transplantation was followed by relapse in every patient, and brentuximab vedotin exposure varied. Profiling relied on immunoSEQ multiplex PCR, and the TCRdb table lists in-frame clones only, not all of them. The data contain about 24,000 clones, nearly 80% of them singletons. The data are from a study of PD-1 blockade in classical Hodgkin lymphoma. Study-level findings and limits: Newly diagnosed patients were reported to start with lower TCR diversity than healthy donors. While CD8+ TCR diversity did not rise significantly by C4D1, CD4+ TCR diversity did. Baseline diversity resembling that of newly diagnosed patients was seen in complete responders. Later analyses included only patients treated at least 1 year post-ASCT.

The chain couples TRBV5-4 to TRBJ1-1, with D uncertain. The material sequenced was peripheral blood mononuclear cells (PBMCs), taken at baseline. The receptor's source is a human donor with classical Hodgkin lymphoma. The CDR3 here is CASSPPFLLGMNTEAFF. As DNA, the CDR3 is TGTGCCAGCAGCCCCCCCTTTTTGTTGGGGATGAACACTGAAGCTTTCTTT.